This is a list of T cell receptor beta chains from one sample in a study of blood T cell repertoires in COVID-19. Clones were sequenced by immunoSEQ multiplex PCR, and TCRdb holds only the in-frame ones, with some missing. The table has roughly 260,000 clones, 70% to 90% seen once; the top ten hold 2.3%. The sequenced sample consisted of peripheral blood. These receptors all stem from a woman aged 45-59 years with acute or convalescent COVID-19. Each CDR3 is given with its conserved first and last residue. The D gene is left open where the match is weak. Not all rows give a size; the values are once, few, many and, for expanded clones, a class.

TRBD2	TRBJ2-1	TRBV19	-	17	TGTGCCAGTAGTATGCTCCCACGTGCGGGAGGAAACAATGAGCAGTTCTTC	CASSMLPRAGGNNEQFF
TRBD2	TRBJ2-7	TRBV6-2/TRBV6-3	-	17	TGTGCCAGCAGTTACTCGAGACTAGCGGGAGCGGGCTACGAGCAGTACTTC	CASSYSRLAGAGYEQYF
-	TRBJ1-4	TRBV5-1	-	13	TGCGCCAGCAGCCCGACAGTTAGCGAAAAACTGTTTTTT	CASSPTVSEKLFF
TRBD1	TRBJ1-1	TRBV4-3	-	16	TGCGCCAGCAGCCAAGGCCCGCAGGGGGCGAACACTGAAGCTTTCTTT	CASSQGPQGANTEAFF
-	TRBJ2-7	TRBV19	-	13	TGTGCCACAAAGGGACTGAGCTCCTACGAGCAGTACTTC	CATKGLSSYEQYF
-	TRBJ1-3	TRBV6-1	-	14	TGTGCCAGCAGTGAAGCGGCAGCTGGAAACACCATATATTTT	CASSEAAAGNTIYF
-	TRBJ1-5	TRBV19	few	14	TGTGCCAGTAGTATAGAGGCAGGGGACCAGCCCCAGCATTTT	CASSIEAGDQPQHF
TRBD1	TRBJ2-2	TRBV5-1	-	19	TGCGCCAGCAGCTTGGGTTCGATCGGACTGGGACAGGGTGCCGGGGAGCTGTTTTTT	CASSLGSIGLGQGAGELFF
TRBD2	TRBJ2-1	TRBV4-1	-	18	TGCGCCAGCAGCCAGACACTGGTTAGCGGGAGCTCCTACAATGAGCAGTTCTTC	CASSQTLVSGSSYNEQFF
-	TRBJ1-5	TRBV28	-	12	TGTGCCAGTCAGGGGAGCAATCAGCCCCAGCATTTT	CASQGSNQPQHF
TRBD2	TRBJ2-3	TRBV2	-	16	TGTGCCAGCAGTGAACTGCTAGCGGGAGTAATAGATACGCAGTATTTT	CASSELLAGVIDTQYF